These 5 T cell receptor beta chains were sequenced from one sample in a study of shared clonotypes between healthy human individuals. Sequencing used immunoSEQ multiplex PCR; TCRdb keeps in-frame clones, though not all of them. The sample lists roughly 2.2 million clones; 80% to 95% were seen once. Sequencing was performed on naive CD4+ T cells from PBMCs. Subset here: CD45RA+ positively selected. The receptors originated from a man in his late teens or twenties in good health. Some clones in this sample may be carry-over from other donors' samples.

Only one count was recorded for this clone. Other nucleotide sequences from this sample produce the same CDR3. J is TRBJ2-7 and V is TRBV5-1; the D is unclear. The germline V gene encodes CDR1 SGHRS and CDR2 YFSETQ. V lost 0 bases, J lost 0 bases, and 7 bases lay in between. This CDR3 has 14 residues. CDR3 region: CASSLGPGSYEQYF. The CDR3, as DNA: TGCGCCAGCAGCTTGGGTCCGGGCTCCTACGAGCAGTACTTC.

The chain is built from TRBV7-2 and TRBJ1-1; D ambiguous. CDR1 and CDR2 (germline): SGHTA, FQGNSA. Trimming removed 3 bases from V and 7 bases from J, with 9 bases in between. The CDR3 extends over 12 amino acids. CDR3 residues: CASSFSYGEAFF. DNA for the CDR3: TGTGCCAGCAGCTTTTCCTACGGTGAAGCTTTCTTT.

This clone showed up just once. CDR3 sequence: CASSERGLQETQYF. The DNA of the CDR3 is TGTGCCAGCAGTGAACGGGGGCTACAAGAGACCCAGTACTTC. The chain carries TRBV2 and TRBJ2-5, with D perhaps matching TRBD1 or TRBD2 (6 bases each). The V end lost 2 bases, the J end lost 2 bases, and 9 bases lay between the germline ends. Germline CDR1 SNHLY, CDR2 FYNNEI. The CDR3 extends over 14 amino acids.

V and J are TRBV11-2 and TRBJ1-1; D unresolved. Per the germline V gene, CDR1 is SGHAT and CDR2 is FQNNGV. This CDR3 has 14 residues. The V and J ends lost 5 bases and 1 base respectively, with 11 bases between them. CDR3: CASSPPAGNTEAFF. DNA of the CDR3: TGTGCCAGCAGCCCCCCGGCGGGGAACACTGAAGCTTTCTTT. The full variable domain, with the rest looked up from reference TRBV11-2 and TRBJ1-1, is EAGVAQSPRYKIIEKRQSVAFWCNPISGHATLYWYQQILGQGPKLLIQFQNNGVVDDSQLPKDRFSAERLKGVDSTLKIQPAKLEDSAVYLCASSPPAGNTEAFFGQGTRLTVV.

The rearrangement joins TRBV6-6 to TRBJ2-2, with D possibly being TRBD1 (5 bases). V was trimmed by 10 bases and J by 4 bases, leaving 19 bases between them. The CDR3 sequence is 15 residues long. Germline V gene data show CDR1 as MNHNY and CDR2 as SVGAGI (reference sequence). The CDR3, as DNA: TGTGCCACCAGGAACCAGGGCTCGGGCACCGGGGAGCTGTTTTTT. Its translation is CATRNQGSGTGELFF.